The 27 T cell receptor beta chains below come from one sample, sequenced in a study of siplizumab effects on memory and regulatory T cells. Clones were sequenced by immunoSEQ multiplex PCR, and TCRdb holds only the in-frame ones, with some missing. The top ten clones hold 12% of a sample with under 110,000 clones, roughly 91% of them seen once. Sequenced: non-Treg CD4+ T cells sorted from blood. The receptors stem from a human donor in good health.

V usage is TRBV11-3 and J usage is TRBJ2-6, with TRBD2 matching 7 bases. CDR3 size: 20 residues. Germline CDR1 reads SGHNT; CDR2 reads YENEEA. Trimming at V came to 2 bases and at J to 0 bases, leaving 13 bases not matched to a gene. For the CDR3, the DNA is TGTGCCAGCAGCTTACTCCCACGGACTAGAAAAAGCTCTGGGGCCAACGTCCTGACTTTC. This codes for CASSLLPRTRKSSGANVLTF.

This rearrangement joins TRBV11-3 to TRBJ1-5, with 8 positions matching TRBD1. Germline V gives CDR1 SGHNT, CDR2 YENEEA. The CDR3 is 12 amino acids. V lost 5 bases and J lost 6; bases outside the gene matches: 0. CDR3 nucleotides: TGTGCCAGCAGCGACAGGGGTCAGCCCCAGCATTTT. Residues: CASSDRGQPQHF. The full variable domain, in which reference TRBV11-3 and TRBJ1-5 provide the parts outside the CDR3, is EAGVVQSPRYKIIEKKQPVAFWCNPISGHNTLYWYLQNLGQGPELLIRYENEEAVDDSQLPKDRFSAERLKGVDSTLKIQPAELGDSAVYLCASSDRGQPQHFGDGTRLSIL.

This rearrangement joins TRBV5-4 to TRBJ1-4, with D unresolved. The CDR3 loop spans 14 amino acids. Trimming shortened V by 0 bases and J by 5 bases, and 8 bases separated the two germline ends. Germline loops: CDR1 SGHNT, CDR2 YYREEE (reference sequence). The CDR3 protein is CASSLVGQNEKLFF. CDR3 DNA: TGTGCCAGCAGCTTGGTAGGGCAGAATGAAAAACTGTTTTTT.

This CDR3 is CAWSVRAAEYF. CDR3 DNA sequence: TGTGCCTGGAGTGTAAGGGCAGCGGAGTACTTC. V gene TRBV30 combines with J gene TRBJ2-7; D is perhaps TRBD2 (5 bases). Trimming pared 0 bases from V and 11 bases from J, leaving 11 bases between. CDR1 is GTSNPN, CDR2 SVGIG, per germline (reference sequence). The CDR3 is 11 amino acids.

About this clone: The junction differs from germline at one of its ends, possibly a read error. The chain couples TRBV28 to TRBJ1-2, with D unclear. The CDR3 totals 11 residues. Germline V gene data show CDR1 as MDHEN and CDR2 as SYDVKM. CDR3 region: CASRLNYGYTF. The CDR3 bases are TGTGCCAGCCGTTTAAACTATGGCTACACCTTC.

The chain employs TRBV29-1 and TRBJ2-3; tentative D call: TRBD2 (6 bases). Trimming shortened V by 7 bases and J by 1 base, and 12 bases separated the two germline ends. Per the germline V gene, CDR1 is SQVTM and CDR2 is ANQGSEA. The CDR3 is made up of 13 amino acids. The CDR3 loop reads CSASGARTDTQYF. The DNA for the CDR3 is TGCAGCGCTTCGGGAGCCCGCACAGATACGCAGTATTTT.

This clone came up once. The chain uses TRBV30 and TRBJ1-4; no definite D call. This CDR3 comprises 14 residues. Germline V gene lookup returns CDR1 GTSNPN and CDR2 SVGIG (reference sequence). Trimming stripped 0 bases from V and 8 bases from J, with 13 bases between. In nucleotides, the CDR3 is TGTGCCTGGAGTGTACGTTGGAGTAGAGAAAAACTGTTTTTT. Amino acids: CAWSVRWSREKLFF.

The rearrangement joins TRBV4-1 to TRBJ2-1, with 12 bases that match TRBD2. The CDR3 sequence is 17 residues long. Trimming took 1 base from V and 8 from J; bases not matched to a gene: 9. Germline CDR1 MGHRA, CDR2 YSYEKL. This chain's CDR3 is CASSQGLAGGIGDEQFF. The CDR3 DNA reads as TGCGCCAGCAGCCAAGGCCTAGCGGGAGGGATTGGGGATGAGCAGTTCTTC.

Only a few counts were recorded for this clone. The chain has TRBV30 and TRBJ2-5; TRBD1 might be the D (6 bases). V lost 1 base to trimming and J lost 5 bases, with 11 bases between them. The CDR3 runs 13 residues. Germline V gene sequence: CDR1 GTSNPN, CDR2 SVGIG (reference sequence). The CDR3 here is CAWSAAGAETQYF. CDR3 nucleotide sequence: TGTGCCTGGAGTGCCGCAGGGGCGGAGACCCAGTACTTC.

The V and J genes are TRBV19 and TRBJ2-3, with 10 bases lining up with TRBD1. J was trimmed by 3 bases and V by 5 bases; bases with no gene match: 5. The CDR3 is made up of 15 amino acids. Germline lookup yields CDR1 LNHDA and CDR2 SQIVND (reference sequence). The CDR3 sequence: CASSLRTGGTDTQYF. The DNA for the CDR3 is TGTGCCAGTAGTCTCAGGACAGGGGGGACAGATACGCAGTATTTT.

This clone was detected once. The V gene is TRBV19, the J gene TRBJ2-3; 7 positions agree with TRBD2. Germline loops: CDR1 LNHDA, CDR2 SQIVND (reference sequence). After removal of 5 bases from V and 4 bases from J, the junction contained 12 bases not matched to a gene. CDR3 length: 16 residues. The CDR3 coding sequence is TGTGCCAGTAGTCGCTCTGGCGGGAGTTTTGCAGATACGCAGTATTTT. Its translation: CASSRSGGSFADTQYF.

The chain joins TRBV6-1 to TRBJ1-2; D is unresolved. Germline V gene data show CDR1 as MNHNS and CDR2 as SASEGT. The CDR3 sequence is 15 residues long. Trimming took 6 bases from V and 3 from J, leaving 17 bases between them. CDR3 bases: TGTGCCAGCAGACCCGGGTCCCGGAGGGACTATGGCTACACCTTC. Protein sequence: CASRPGSRRDYGYTF.

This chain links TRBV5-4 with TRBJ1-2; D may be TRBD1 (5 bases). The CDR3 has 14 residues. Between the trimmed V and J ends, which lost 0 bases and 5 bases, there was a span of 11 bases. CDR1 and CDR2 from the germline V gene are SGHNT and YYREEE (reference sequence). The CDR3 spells CASSLVTGEYGYTF. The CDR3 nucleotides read TGTGCCAGCAGCTTGGTCACAGGCGAGTATGGCTACACCTTC.

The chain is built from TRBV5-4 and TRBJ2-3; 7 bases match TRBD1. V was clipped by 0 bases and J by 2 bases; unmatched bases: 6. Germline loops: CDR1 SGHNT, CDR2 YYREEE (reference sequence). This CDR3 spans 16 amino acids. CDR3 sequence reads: CASSLEGQWVTDTQYF. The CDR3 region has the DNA TGTGCCAGCAGCTTGGAGGGACAGTGGGTCACAGATACGCAGTATTTT.

CDR3 loop: CASTRQGNGYTF. In DNA, the CDR3 is TGTGCCAGCACCCGTCAGGGCAATGGCTACACCTTC. The V and J genes are TRBV6-1 and TRBJ1-2, with D maybe TRBD1 (5 bases). CDR1 and CDR2 from the germline V gene are MNHNS and SASEGT. V lost 7 bases, J lost 6 bases, and 12 bases lay in between. This CDR3 is 12 amino acids long.

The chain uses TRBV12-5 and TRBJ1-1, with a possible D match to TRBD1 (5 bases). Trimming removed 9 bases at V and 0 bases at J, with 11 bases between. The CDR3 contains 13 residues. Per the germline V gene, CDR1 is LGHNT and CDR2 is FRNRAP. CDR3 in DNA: TGTGCTAGCGTCCCGGGGGTGAACACTGAAGCTTTCTTT. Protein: CASVPGVNTEAFF.

This CDR3 reads CASSTPSGTPRVAQYF. The CDR3 region has the DNA TGTGCCAGCAGCACCCCATCCGGGACCCCTCGGGTGGCGCAGTATTTT. This sequence joins TRBV11-3 and TRBJ2-3; D is tentatively TRBD1 or TRBD2 (5 bases each). CDR3 length: 16 residues. Germline V lookup: CDR1 SGHNT, CDR2 YENEEA. V was pared by 5 bases and J by 10 bases, with 25 bases between.

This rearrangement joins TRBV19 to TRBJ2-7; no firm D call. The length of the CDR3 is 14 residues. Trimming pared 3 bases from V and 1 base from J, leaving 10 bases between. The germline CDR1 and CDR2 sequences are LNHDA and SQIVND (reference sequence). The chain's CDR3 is CASSIRWQSYEQYF. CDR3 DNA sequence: TGTGCCAGTAGTATTAGATGGCAGTCCTACGAGCAGTACTTC.

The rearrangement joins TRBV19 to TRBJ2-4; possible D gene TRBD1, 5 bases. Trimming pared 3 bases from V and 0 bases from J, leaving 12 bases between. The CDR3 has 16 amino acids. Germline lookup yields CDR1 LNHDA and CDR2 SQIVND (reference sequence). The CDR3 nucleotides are TGTGCCAGTAGTATGGATCACAGGTTAGCCAAAAACATTCAGTACTTC. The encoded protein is CASSMDHRLAKNIQYF.

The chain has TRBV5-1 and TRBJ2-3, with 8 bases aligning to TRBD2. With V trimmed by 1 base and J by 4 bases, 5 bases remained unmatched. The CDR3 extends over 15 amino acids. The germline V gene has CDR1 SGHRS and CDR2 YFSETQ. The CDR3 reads CASSLLSGSADTQYF. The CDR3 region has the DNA TGCGCCAGCAGCTTGCTAAGCGGGAGCGCAGATACGCAGTATTTT.

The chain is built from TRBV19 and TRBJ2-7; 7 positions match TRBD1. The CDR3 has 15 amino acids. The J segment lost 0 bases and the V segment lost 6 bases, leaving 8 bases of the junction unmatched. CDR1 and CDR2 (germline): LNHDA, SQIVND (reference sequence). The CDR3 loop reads CASSSGQVNSYEQYF. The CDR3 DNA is TGTGCCAGTAGCTCAGGACAGGTCAACTCCTACGAGCAGTACTTC.

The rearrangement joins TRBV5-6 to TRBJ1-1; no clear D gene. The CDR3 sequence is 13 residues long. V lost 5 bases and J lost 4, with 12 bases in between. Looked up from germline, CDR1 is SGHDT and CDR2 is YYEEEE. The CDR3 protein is CASRSSFRTEAFF. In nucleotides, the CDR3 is TGTGCCAGCAGATCCAGTTTTCGCACTGAAGCTTTCTTT.

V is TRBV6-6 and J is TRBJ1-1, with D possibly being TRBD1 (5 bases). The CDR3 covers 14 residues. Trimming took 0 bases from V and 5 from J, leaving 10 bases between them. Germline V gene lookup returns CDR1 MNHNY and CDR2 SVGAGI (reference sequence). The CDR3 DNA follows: TGTGCCAGCAGTTACTCGGGGGAGGGGACTGAAGCTTTCTTT. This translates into CASSYSGEGTEAFF.

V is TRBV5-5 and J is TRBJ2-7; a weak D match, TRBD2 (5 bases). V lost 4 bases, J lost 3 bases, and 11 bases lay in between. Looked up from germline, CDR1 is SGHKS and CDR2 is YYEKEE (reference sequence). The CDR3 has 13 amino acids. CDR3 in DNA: TGTGCCAGCAGCAGAGGACTCTTCTACGAGCAGTACTTC. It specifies CASSRGLFYEQYF.

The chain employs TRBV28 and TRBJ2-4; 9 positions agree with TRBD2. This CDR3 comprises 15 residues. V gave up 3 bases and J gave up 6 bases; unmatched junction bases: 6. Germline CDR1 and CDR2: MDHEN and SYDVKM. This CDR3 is CASSFSGSRGNIQYF. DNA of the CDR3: TGTGCCAGCAGTTTTAGCGGGAGTCGGGGAAACATTCAGTACTTC.

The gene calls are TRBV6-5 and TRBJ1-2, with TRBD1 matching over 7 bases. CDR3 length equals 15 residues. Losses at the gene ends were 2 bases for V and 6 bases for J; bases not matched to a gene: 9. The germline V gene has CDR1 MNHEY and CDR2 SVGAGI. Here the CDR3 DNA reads TGTGCCAGCAGTTACGCCACCAGGGGGACGGATGGCTACACCTTC. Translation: CASSYATRGTDGYTF.

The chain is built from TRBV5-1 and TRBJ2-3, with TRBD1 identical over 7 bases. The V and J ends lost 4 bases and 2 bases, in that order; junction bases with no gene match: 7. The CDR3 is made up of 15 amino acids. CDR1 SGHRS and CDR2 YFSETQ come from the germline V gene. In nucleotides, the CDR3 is TGCGCCAGCAGCCCTCGGACAGGTCCCACAGATACGCAGTATTTT. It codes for CASSPRTGPTDTQYF.